The rows below give T cell receptor beta chains drawn from one sample of a study of CD8+ T cells in alopecia areata. TCRdb's copy holds only in-frame clones and misses some; the assay was immunoSEQ multiplex PCR. The table lists 98,000 or so clones, around 59% of them singletons, with less than 25% in the top ten. The specimen sequenced was CD8+ T cells sorted from blood. These TCRs come from a human donor in good health. CDR3s include the opening cysteine and the closing phenylalanine or tryptophan. D genes are given only for firm matches. Only part of the rows carry a size: once, few, many, or a class if the clone is expanded.

V gene: TRBV5-6; D gene: -; clone size: once; J gene: TRBJ2-1; CDR3 DNA: TGTGCCAGCAGATATACAGGGAACAATGAGCAGTTCTTC; CDR3 protein: CASRYTGNNEQFF
V gene: TRBV5-1; D gene: -; clone size: -; J gene: TRBJ2-5; CDR3 DNA: TGCGCCAGCGTGGGTGTGGAGGAGACCCAGTACTTC; CDR3 protein: CASVGVEETQYF
V gene: TRBV9; D gene: -; clone size: -; J gene: TRBJ2-2; CDR3 DNA: TGTGCCAGCAGCGTACAGGGGACCGGGGAGCTGTTTTTT; CDR3 protein: CASSVQGTGELFF
V gene: TRBV2; D gene: -; clone size: -; J gene: TRBJ1-2; CDR3 DNA: TGTGCCAGTACCCACTACCCTCTGGGGACCCAAGAAGAAAACTATGGCTACACCTTC; CDR3 protein: CASTHYPLGTQEENYGYTF
V gene: TRBV5-6; D gene: TRBD1; clone size: -; J gene: TRBJ2-1; CDR3 DNA: TGTGCCAGCAGCAAACCCATCACCACAGGGGACGATGAGCAGTTCTTC; CDR3 protein: CASSKPITTGDDEQFF
V gene: TRBV6-5; D gene: -; clone size: -; J gene: TRBJ1-5; CDR3 DNA: TGTGCCAGCACACCCGGGGACAATCAGCCCCAGCATTTT; CDR3 protein: CASTPGDNQPQHF
V gene: TRBV12-5; D gene: TRBD2; clone size: -; J gene: TRBJ2-5; CDR3 DNA: TGTGCCCTGTTGGCTAGCGGCGAGGGAGAGACCCAGTACTTC; CDR3 protein: CALLASGEGETQYF
V gene: TRBV6-5; D gene: -; clone size: -; J gene: TRBJ2-2; CDR3 DNA: TGTGCCAGCAGTTCGGACAGCTTGAACACCGGGGAGCTGTTTTTT; CDR3 protein: CASSSDSLNTGELFF
V gene: TRBV5-1; D gene: TRBD1; clone size: -; J gene: TRBJ2-3; CDR3 DNA: TGCGCCAGCAGCAGCGGGACAGGGACGGATACGCAGTATTTT; CDR3 protein: CASSSGTGTDTQYF
V gene: TRBV19; D gene: TRBD1; clone size: few; J gene: TRBJ1-1; CDR3 DNA: TGTGCCAGTAGTATCACAGGGGCCTCGATAACTGAAGCTTTCTTT; CDR3 protein: CASSITGASITEAFF
V gene: TRBV5-4; D gene: TRBD1; clone size: few; J gene: TRBJ2-7; CDR3 DNA: TGTGCCAGCAGCTTGACAGGACAGGGGATTTACGAGCAGTACTTC; CDR3 protein: CASSLTGQGIYEQYF
V gene: TRBV27; D gene: -; clone size: -; J gene: TRBJ2-1; CDR3 DNA: TGTGCCAGCAGCCCCGGGCCGTATGAGCAGTTCTTC; CDR3 protein: CASSPGPYEQFF
V gene: TRBV29-1; D gene: TRBD2; clone size: few; J gene: TRBJ2-5; CDR3 DNA: TGCAGCGTTGGACTAGCGGGGGAAGAGACCCAGTACTTC; CDR3 protein: CSVGLAGEETQYF
V gene: TRBV19; D gene: -; clone size: -; J gene: TRBJ2-1; CDR3 DNA: TGTGCCAGTAGTATCGCGGCAGGGGCCTACAATGAGCAGTTCTTC; CDR3 protein: CASSIAAGAYNEQFF
V gene: TRBV9; D gene: -; clone size: -; J gene: TRBJ2-1; CDR3 DNA: TGTGCCAGCAGCGATACTGACAATGAGCAGTTCTTC; CDR3 protein: CASSDTDNEQFF
V gene: TRBV9; D gene: -; clone size: -; J gene: TRBJ1-1; CDR3 DNA: TGTGCCAGCGCGGCGGGGGGAGGCACTGAAGCTTTCTTT; CDR3 protein: CASAAGGGTEAFF
V gene: TRBV19; D gene: TRBD1; clone size: -; J gene: TRBJ2-5; CDR3 DNA: TGTGCCAGTAGTATAACAGGGGGTGTCCAAGAGACCCAGTACTTC; CDR3 protein: CASSITGGVQETQYF
V gene: TRBV4-1; D gene: -; clone size: -; J gene: TRBJ2-2; CDR3 DNA: TGCGCCAGCAGCCAGGGAGCCTACACCGGGGAGCTGTTTTTT; CDR3 protein: CASSQGAYTGELFF
V gene: TRBV27; D gene: TRBD2; clone size: -; J gene: TRBJ2-7; CDR3 DNA: TGTGCCAGCAGTGCGACTAGCGGGGGACCCTACGAGCAGTACTTC; CDR3 protein: CASSATSGGPYEQYF
V gene: TRBV9; D gene: -; clone size: -; J gene: TRBJ2-1; CDR3 DNA: TGTGCCGGCAGCGCCAGTGATGACAACCTCAATGAGCAGTTCTTC; CDR3 protein: CAGSASDDNLNEQFF
V gene: TRBV5-4; D gene: TRBD2; clone size: -; J gene: TRBJ2-5; CDR3 DNA: TGTGCCAGCAGCTTGGGGACTAGCGACGCGGAGACCCAGTACTTC; CDR3 protein: CASSLGTSDAETQYF
V gene: TRBV29-1; D gene: -; clone size: -; J gene: TRBJ1-2; CDR3 DNA: TGCAGCGCCGAACCGGACAGAGGCTATGGCTACACCTTC; CDR3 protein: CSAEPDRGYGYTF
V gene: TRBV7-2; D gene: -; clone size: -; J gene: TRBJ1-2; CDR3 DNA: TGTGCCAGCAGCGCCGGGACGACCTATGGCTACACCTTC; CDR3 protein: CASSAGTTYGYTF
V gene: TRBV27; D gene: TRBD1; clone size: -; J gene: TRBJ1-2; CDR3 DNA: TGTGCCAGCAGCGAACAGGGGGCGGTCGGCTACACCTTC; CDR3 protein: CASSEQGAVGYTF
V gene: TRBV5-6; D gene: -; clone size: -; J gene: TRBJ2-1; CDR3 DNA: TGTGCCAGCAGCTTGGGCTCAGCCAATGAGCAGTTCTTC; CDR3 protein: CASSLGSANEQFF
V gene: TRBV28; D gene: -; clone size: many; J gene: TRBJ2-7; CDR3 DNA: TGTGCCAGCAGTTTACCAGAGCGGAGGGAATACGAGCAGTACTTC; CDR3 protein: CASSLPERREYEQYF
V gene: TRBV5-6; D gene: TRBD1; clone size: few; J gene: TRBJ1-2; CDR3 DNA: TGTGCCAGCAGCCTCGGACAGGGGCCCTATGGCTACACCTTC; CDR3 protein: CASSLGQGPYGYTF
V gene: TRBV5-6; D gene: -; clone size: -; J gene: TRBJ2-7; CDR3 DNA: TGTGCCAGCAGCCTCGGGACCTACGAGCAGTACTTC; CDR3 protein: CASSLGTYEQYF
V gene: TRBV4-3; D gene: -; clone size: -; J gene: TRBJ1-3; CDR3 DNA: TGCGCCAGCAGCCAAGAAACGGCGGGTGGAAACACCATATATTTT; CDR3 protein: CASSQETAGGNTIYF
V gene: TRBV29-1; D gene: TRBD1; clone size: -; J gene: TRBJ2-7; CDR3 DNA: TGCAGCGTTGGGGGGACAGGCGTTGCCTACGAGCAGTACTTC; CDR3 protein: CSVGGTGVAYEQYF
V gene: TRBV29-1; D gene: -; clone size: few; J gene: TRBJ2-6; CDR3 DNA: TGCAGCGTTGATGGGGAATCATCTTCTGGGGCCAACGTCCTGACTTTC; CDR3 protein: CSVDGESSSGANVLTF
V gene: TRBV25-1; D gene: -; clone size: -; J gene: TRBJ1-2; CDR3 DNA: TGTGCCAGCAGTGACGGAGGGCTCTATGGCTACACCTTC; CDR3 protein: CASSDGGLYGYTF
V gene: TRBV19; D gene: TRBD2; clone size: few; J gene: TRBJ2-7; CDR3 DNA: TGTGCCAGTAGTTCGGGGGGAATGGGAGACTACGAGCAGTACTTC; CDR3 protein: CASSSGGMGDYEQYF
V gene: TRBV4-2; D gene: TRBD1; clone size: few; J gene: TRBJ2-3; CDR3 DNA: TGTGCCAGCAGCGCCACAGGGGGCGCCTCAGATACGCAGTATTTT; CDR3 protein: CASSATGGASDTQYF
V gene: TRBV4-1; D gene: -; clone size: few; J gene: TRBJ2-7; CDR3 DNA: TGCGCCAGCAGCCAAGGGGCAAACCGGGTCTACGAGCAGTACTTC; CDR3 protein: CASSQGANRVYEQYF
V gene: TRBV5-6; D gene: TRBD1; clone size: once; J gene: TRBJ1-6; CDR3 DNA: TGTGCCAGCAGCTACGGGACAGCCTATAATTCACCCCTCCACTTT; CDR3 protein: CASSYGTAYNSPLHF
V gene: TRBV7-2; D gene: -; clone size: -; J gene: TRBJ2-3; CDR3 DNA: TGTGCCAGCAGCCAGCCCCCCACAGATACGCAGTATTTT; CDR3 protein: CASSQPPTDTQYF
V gene: TRBV5-1; D gene: TRBD2; clone size: -; J gene: TRBJ2-2; CDR3 DNA: TGCGCCAGCAGCCCTGGACTAGCGGGGGTGTCTACCGGGGAGCTGTTTTTT; CDR3 protein: CASSPGLAGVSTGELFF
V gene: TRBV13; D gene: TRBD1; clone size: -; J gene: TRBJ2-1; CDR3 DNA: TGTGCCAGCAGATTCCCCTCCGCAGGGGGCAATGAGCAGTTCTTC; CDR3 protein: CASRFPSAGGNEQFF
V gene: TRBV6-6; D gene: TRBD2; clone size: few; J gene: TRBJ2-1; CDR3 DNA: TGTGCCAGCAGTCGGGGGGGACTTGGCGATGAGCAGTTCTTC; CDR3 protein: CASSRGGLGDEQFF
V gene: TRBV4-2; D gene: -; clone size: -; J gene: TRBJ1-1; CDR3 DNA: TGTGCCAGCAGCCACACCAACACTGAAGCTTTCTTT; CDR3 protein: CASSHTNTEAFF
V gene: TRBV29-1; D gene: -; clone size: few; J gene: TRBJ1-2; CDR3 DNA: TGCAGCGTTGACGGCAGCGACTATGGCTACACCTTC; CDR3 protein: CSVDGSDYGYTF
V gene: TRBV9; D gene: -; clone size: -; J gene: TRBJ1-2; CDR3 DNA: TGTGCCAGCAGCGTAGGGGCAACCCGGGCCCTCTATGGCTACACCTTC; CDR3 protein: CASSVGATRALYGYTF
V gene: TRBV5-1; D gene: -; clone size: once; J gene: TRBJ2-1; CDR3 DNA: TGCGCCAGCAGCACTCGAGGGCTAGCCTACAATGAGCAGTTCTTC; CDR3 protein: CASSTRGLAYNEQFF
V gene: TRBV5-6; D gene: TRBD2; clone size: -; J gene: TRBJ2-1; CDR3 DNA: TGTGCCAGCAGCTTGCAACTAGCGGGGCAGGACAATGAGCAGTTCTTC; CDR3 protein: CASSLQLAGQDNEQFF
V gene: TRBV6-5; D gene: -; clone size: -; J gene: TRBJ1-6; CDR3 DNA: TGTGCCAGCAGTTCCCCCCGGGAGTATAATTCACCCCTCCACTTT; CDR3 protein: CASSSPREYNSPLHF
V gene: TRBV29-1; D gene: -; clone size: -; J gene: TRBJ2-7; CDR3 DNA: TGCAGCGGGCGGGACAGAGACGCCTACGAGCAGTACTTC; CDR3 protein: CSGRDRDAYEQYF
V gene: TRBV7-9; D gene: -; clone size: -; J gene: TRBJ1-1; CDR3 DNA: TGTGCCAGCAGCTTAGTTCTGGGGAACACTGAAGCTTTCTTT; CDR3 protein: CASSLVLGNTEAFF
V gene: TRBV2; D gene: -; clone size: -; J gene: TRBJ1-2; CDR3 DNA: TGTGCCAGCAGTGAGGGAGAGACTAACTATGGCTACACCTTC; CDR3 protein: CASSEGETNYGYTF
V gene: TRBV2; D gene: -; clone size: -; J gene: TRBJ2-1; CDR3 DNA: TGTGCCAGCAGGGCCCCGGGGGCGTACAATGAGCAGTTCTTC; CDR3 protein: CASRAPGAYNEQFF
V gene: TRBV7-8; D gene: TRBD1; clone size: -; J gene: TRBJ1-6; CDR3 DNA: TGTGCCAGCAGGGACGGGACAGGGAACGCTTCACCCCTCCACTTT; CDR3 protein: CASRDGTGNASPLHF
V gene: TRBV4-3; D gene: -; clone size: -; J gene: TRBJ2-1; CDR3 DNA: TGCGCCAGCAGCCAAACATTGCAAGGGGTTCACAATGAGCAGTTCTTC; CDR3 protein: CASSQTLQGVHNEQFF
V gene: TRBV5-6; D gene: TRBD1; clone size: -; J gene: TRBJ1-3; CDR3 DNA: TGTGCCAGCAGCCCAGGATGGACAGGAGACTCTGGAAACACCATATATTTT; CDR3 protein: CASSPGWTGDSGNTIYF
V gene: TRBV6-5; D gene: TRBD2; clone size: -; J gene: TRBJ2-7; CDR3 DNA: TGTGCCAGCAGTTGGGGACTAGCGGGGGGAATGTACGAGCAGTACTTC; CDR3 protein: CASSWGLAGGMYEQYF
V gene: TRBV7-6; D gene: -; clone size: few; J gene: TRBJ1-5; CDR3 DNA: TGTGCCAGCAGCTTAGGTGCGAGCAATCAGCCCCAGCATTTT; CDR3 protein: CASSLGASNQPQHF